This T cell receptor (beta chain) was recorded in a study of CD8 T cells in Susac syndrome. TCR beta from blood CD8+ and CD4+ T cells was sequenced. It was negative isolation that provided the CD8+ and CD4+ T cells, whereas TEMRA cells were enriched by FACS. With random hexamers, roughly 0.5 to 1 ug RNA was reverse transcribed. It was immunoSEQ multiplex PCR that amplified TCR beta CDR3 across 54 Vbeta and 13 Jbeta. TCRdb re-called the immunoSEQ multiplex PCR reads through MiXCR, storing one row per CDR3 protein. The table records over 200,000 distinct CDR3 sequences, just under 95% of them present only once. The TCR comes from a human donor with multiple sclerosis. The material sequenced was CD4+ T cells from PBMCs.

CDR3 sequence: CASSPSPANTEAFF. CDR3 nucleotides: TGCGCCAGCAGCCCTTCCCCTGCGAACACTGAAGCTTTCTTT. V is TRBV5-1 and J is TRBJ1-1; D remains ambiguous. Trimming removed 4 bases from V and 1 base from J, with 11 bases in between. Germline values: CDR1 SGHRS, CDR2 YFSETQ. CDR3 length: 14 residues.